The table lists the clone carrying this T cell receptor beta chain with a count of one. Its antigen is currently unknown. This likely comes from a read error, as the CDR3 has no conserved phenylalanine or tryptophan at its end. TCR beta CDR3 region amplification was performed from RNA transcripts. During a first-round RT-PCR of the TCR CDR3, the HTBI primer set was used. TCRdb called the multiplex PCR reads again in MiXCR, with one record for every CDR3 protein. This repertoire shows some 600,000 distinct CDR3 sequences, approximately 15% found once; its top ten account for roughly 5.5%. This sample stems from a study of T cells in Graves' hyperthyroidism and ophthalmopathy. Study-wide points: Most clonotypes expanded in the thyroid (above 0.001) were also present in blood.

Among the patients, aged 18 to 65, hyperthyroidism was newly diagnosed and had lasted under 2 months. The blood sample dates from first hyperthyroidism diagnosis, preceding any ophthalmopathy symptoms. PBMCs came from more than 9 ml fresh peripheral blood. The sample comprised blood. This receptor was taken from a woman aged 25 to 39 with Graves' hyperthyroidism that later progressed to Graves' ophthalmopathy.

The DNA for the CDR3 is TGTGCCAGCAGCCAAGCTAGCGGGCGATATCAAGAGACCCAGTACCTC. This codes for CASSQASGRYQETQYL. V and J are TRBV3-1 and TRBJ2-5, with 8 bases lining up with TRBD2. The junction had 6 bases not matched to a gene; V was cut back by 1 base and J by 2 bases. Germline-derived CDR1 and CDR2 are LGHDT and YNNKEL (reference sequence). The CDR3 is made up of 16 amino acids.